This TCR beta chain was captured in a study of Tregs in tolerant kidney transplant recipients. Unstimulated regulatory T cells (CD4+CD25+CD127-), CD4+CD25- non-regulatory cells, CD4 and CD8 cells were FACS-sorted from thawed PBMCs. Using immunoSEQ multiplex PCR, the repertoire was profiled, and TCRdb retains in-frame clones only, with some absent. The sample's table shows roughly 53,000 clones. Findings and caveats of the study: Biological reproducibility was not directly addressed, but technical replication error appeared minimal. Expanding Tregs on activated donor B cells appeared to best identify donor-specific TCRbeta clones. In tolerant patients, donor-specific Tregs outgrew total Tregs, suggesting antigen-driven expansion.

CDR3 length equals 15 residues. Per the germline V gene, CDR1 is KGHSH and CDR2 is LQKENI. The V gene lost 3 bases and the J gene lost 2 bases, with 11 bases spanning the gap. Concerning this clone itself: Its antigen is unknown. The DNA ends 3 residues before the CDR3 does, and the rest of the CDR3 is filled in from the germline J gene.

Material: CD4+ T cells from blood, obtained before the transplant. The V call is TRBV18, the J call TRBJ1-5; unclear D gene. This receptor was taken from a human donor who received a combined kidney and bone marrow transplant. The CDR3 spells CASSPTAQGNQPQHF. The CDR3 DNA, read in part, is TGTGCCAGCTCACCCACAGCCCAAGGCAATCAGCCC.